This T cell receptor (beta chain) was sequenced for a study of shared clonotypes between healthy human individuals (dated by TCRdb to the early 2020s). With respect to the entire study: A couple of women and a few men aged 18 to 49 years were included in the cohort. To estimate repertoire size and how much clonotypes are shared between individuals, the study performed deep sequencing of blood TCR repertoires from a few healthy adults. To increase sequencing depth and limit assay-specific biases, different laboratories used diverse techniques to prepare libraries and sequence TCR repertoires. Each donor's leukapheresis produced roughly between roughly 0.9 and 8.9 billion PBMCs.

Measured from the cysteine to the phenylalanine, the CDR3 is 9 residues long. Kept here is only the CDR3 DNA, which spans 27 bases and is read in frame from base 1. The germline ends are 11 bases apart after V is trimmed by 11 bases and J by 12 bases. The CDR1 and CDR2 encoded by the germline V gene (reference sequence) are LNHDA and SQIVND. The sample holds a few counts of this clone. Which antigen it targets is not known. No clone much larger than this one lies a single base away; base qualities are absent. The research as a whole found: Based on pairwise subsampling, the degree of clonotype sharing among donors was expected to be affected by sequencing depth. Sampling was limited to blood, and TCR repertoires in tissue likely differ from TCR repertoires in blood. Because the study included a small number of donors, the genetic and exposure-history diversity represented was limited.

Donors were healthy HIV-negative adults with no recently reported acute infections or vaccinations. Only Caucasian adults living in Nashville, Tennessee, USA were represented among the donors. For unsorted samples, about 90 million PBMCs were counted and genomic DNA was extracted with the QIAamp DNA Blood Mini kit. Blood was collected by leukapheresis, and PBMCs were isolated by Ficoll-Histopaque density gradient centrifugation and then cryopreserved in liquid nitrogen vapor phase. TCR CDR3 regions were amplified from genomic DNA by multiplex PCR using the deep immunoSEQ assay. For each cell subset, the extracted genomic DNA was distributed evenly across all wells of several immunoSEQ 96-well plates, and each plate served as one replicate. For unsorted PBMC, each replicate PCR was loaded with roughly 330 ng genomic DNA, equivalent to around 30,000 T cell genomes. Ten immunoSEQ deep assay plates were used to sequence the unsorted PBMC genomic DNA. The purified libraries were quantified using a Qubit 3.0 fluorometer, sized with a Bioanalyzer 2100, and then quantified again using the KAPA Library Quantification kit. Every immunoSEQ 96-well plate was sequenced on a separate single-read 150-cycle Illumina NextSeq 550 flow cell. The source study handled its data this way. The immunoSEQ output contained only junctional sequences without quality scores, so filtering could not match that applied to full-length reads. Sequences were annotated with PyIR, a Python wrapper for IgBLAST v1.9, using IMGT germline references to assign V/J genes and CDR3. Reads were filtered out if the reads had weak V/J assignments (E-value above 1e-6), no CDR3, stop codons, out-of-frame junctions, or ambiguous translated residues. V3J clonotypes were defined as sequences sharing the same inferred V gene, J gene, and CDR3 amino acid sequence. To compute the percentage overlap between repertoires, the number of shared unique clonotypes was divided by the size of the smaller repertoire. Repertoire richness was assessed with RTK rarefaction, the Chao1 estimator, and Recon v2.1 estimates of unobserved clonotypes. TCRdb took this table from immuneACCESS and kept in-frame rearrangements with V and J called. Such tables lack part of the clones; where checked against another copy, unresolved V genes explain under half of the gap, and the rest is unexplained. V and J calls and clone size come straight from that table; D and trimming were deduced from the DNA. The table for this sample lists around 430,000 clones; roughly three quarters of them were counted only once. The ten biggest clones cover about 13% of the sample.

Material for sequencing was PBMCs. The rearrangement combines TRBV19 with TRBJ1-5; no confident D gene assignment can be made. The receptor was isolated from a woman between 35 and 50 years old in good health. Some clones in this sample may be carry-over from other donors' samples. The DNA sequence is TGTGCCCCCCGGTTCGACCAGCATTTT. The translation is CAPRFDQHF.